The 21 T cell receptor beta chains below come from one sample, sequenced in a study of blood T cell repertoires in COVID-19. Using immunoSEQ multiplex PCR, the repertoire was profiled, and TCRdb retains in-frame clones only, with some absent. The table shows 250,000 to 350,000 clones, with just under 90% occurring only once. The sequencing input was peripheral blood. The receptors were gathered from a woman in her fifties or sixties with COVID-19, enrolled during active disease.

The chain has TRBV6-2 or TRBV6-3 and TRBJ1-5; D is undetermined. CDR1 MNHEY and CDR2 SVGEGT come from the germline V gene. The V and J ends lost 3 bases and 4 bases respectively, with 10 bases between them. There are 14 residues in the CDR3. CDR3 region: CASSYGLINQPQHF. The CDR3 DNA follows: TGTGCCAGCAGTTATGGACTGATAAATCAGCCCCAGCATTTT.

The chain employs TRBV5-1 and TRBJ2-2, with D maybe TRBD2 (5 bases). Trimming stripped 2 bases from V and 3 bases from J, with 20 bases between. Germline V gene lookup returns CDR1 SGHRS and CDR2 YFSETQ. This CDR3 spans 18 amino acids. Here the CDR3 DNA reads TGCGCCAGCAGCTTTAGTTCGGGTGGAGGATACTACACCGGGGAGCTGTTTTTT. Protein: CASSFSSGGGYYTGELFF. The full variable domain, rest sourced from reference TRBV5-1 and TRBJ2-2, is KAGVTQTPRYLIKTRGQQVTLSCSPISGHRSVSWYQQTPGQGLQFLFEYFSETQRNKGNFPGRFSGRQFSNSRSEMNVSTLELGDSALYLCASSFSSGGGYYTGELFFGEGSRLTVL.

V gene TRBV5-1 combines with J gene TRBJ2-1, with 10 nucleotides matching TRBD2. This CDR3 has 15 amino acids. V lost 0 bases, J lost 6 bases, and 3 bases stayed unmatched. Germline V gene data show CDR1 as SGHRS and CDR2 as YFSETQ. CDR3 nucleotide sequence: TGCGCCAGCAGCTTGGAGGTAGCGGGAGGCAATGAGCAGTTCTTC. As protein: CASSLEVAGGNEQFF.

The chain links TRBV24-1 to TRBJ2-1; no clear D. The germline V gene has CDR1 KGHDR and CDR2 SFDVKD. The germline V and J ends were trimmed by 3 bases and 2 bases, with 7 bases remaining between them. The CDR3 is 14 residues long. The CDR3, as DNA: TGTGCCACCAGTGATCTACTCCCCTACAATGAGCAGTTCTTC. Its protein product is CATSDLLPYNEQFF.

The V call is TRBV5-1, the J call TRBJ2-3, with TRBD2 identical over 7 bases. V was pared by 4 bases and J by 6 bases, with 14 bases of the junction left unmatched. Germline lookup yields CDR1 SGHRS and CDR2 YFSETQ. The CDR3 has 16 residues. The CDR3 sequence is CASSPRGETSMDTQYF. Here the CDR3 DNA reads TGCGCCAGCAGCCCTCGGGGGGAGACTAGCATGGATACGCAGTATTTT.

In nucleotides, the CDR3 is TGTGCCAGTGCACCGTCGGGGGTTACGAACAATGAGCAGTTCTTC. Encoded protein: CASAPSGVTNNEQFF. The chain joins TRBV19 to TRBJ2-1; TRBD2 is a possible D gene (6 bases). V lost 8 bases, J lost 5 bases, and 19 bases lay in between. The CDR3 extends over 15 amino acids. Germline CDR1 LNHDA, CDR2 SQIVND (reference sequence).

This chain joins TRBV24-1 and TRBJ1-5, with 9 positions matching TRBD1. Germline V gene lookup returns CDR1 KGHDR and CDR2 SFDVKD. Trimming at V came to 9 bases and at J to 6 bases, leaving 5 bases not matched to a gene. The CDR3 has 13 residues. CDR3 in DNA: TGTGCCACCGCGGACAGGGGAAGTCAGCCCCAGCATTTT. It encodes CATADRGSQPQHF.

This clone is a singleton in its sample. The chain recombines TRBV11-2 with TRBJ2-5, with 7 positions matching TRBD1. Trimming took 5 bases from V and 5 from J; bases not matched to a gene: 5. CDR3 length equals 13 residues. Germline-derived CDR1 and CDR2 are SGHAT and FQNNGV. This chain's CDR3 is CASSGDRDETQYF. The CDR3 DNA sequence: TGTGCCAGCAGCGGAGACAGGGATGAGACCCAGTACTTC. The whole variable domain, filled in from reference TRBV11-2 and TRBJ2-5, reads EAGVAQSPRYKIIEKRQSVAFWCNPISGHATLYWYQQILGQGPKLLIQFQNNGVVDDSQLPKDRFSAERLKGVDSTLKIQPAKLEDSAVYLCASSGDRDETQYFGPGTRLLVL.

CDR3 sequence: CATSDPTSGTNTGELFF. In DNA form, the CDR3 reads TGTGCCACCAGTGACCCGACTAGCGGGACGAACACCGGGGAGCTGTTTTTT. The chain couples TRBV24-1 to TRBJ2-2, with 11 bases fitting TRBD2. V dropped 4 bases and J dropped 0; count of bases not matched to a gene: 3. Germline CDR1 reads KGHDR; CDR2 reads SFDVKD. CDR3 length: 17 amino acids.

This sequence joins TRBV10-3 and TRBJ2-7; 11 bases align to TRBD1. Germline trimming cut 2 bases from V and 8 bases from J; bases unmatched to any gene: 8. Per germline, CDR1 ENHRY and CDR2 SYGVKD. CDR3 length: 15 amino acids. Here the CDR3 DNA reads TGTGCCATCAGTGAGCGTCCCGGACAGGGGGCCAAGCAGTACTTC. Its protein product is CAISERPGQGAKQYF.

V usage is TRBV19 and J usage is TRBJ2-7, with a possible D match to TRBD2 (6 bases). This CDR3 comprises 16 residues. The V and J ends lost 2 bases and 1 base respectively, with 15 bases between them. The germline gives CDR1 LNHDA, CDR2 SQIVND (reference sequence). CDR3 region: CASSINKAGISYEQYF. CDR3 DNA: TGTGCCAGTAGTATAAACAAGGCGGGGATTTCCTACGAGCAGTACTTC.

This rearrangement joins TRBV12-5 to TRBJ2-1; TRBD2 might be the D (6 bases). The germline V gene encodes CDR1 LGHNT and CDR2 FRNRAP. The CDR3 runs to 16 residues. V lost 6 bases and J lost 1, with 16 bases in between. For the CDR3, the DNA is TGTGCTAGTGGCCGATTAAGCGGGCCTTCCTACAATGAGCAGTTCTTC. Translating gives CASGRLSGPSYNEQFF.

This chain uses TRBV4-2 with TRBJ1-2; D unclear. Trimming pared 4 bases from V and 6 bases from J, leaving 24 bases between. Germline values: CDR1 LGHNA, CDR2 YNFKEQ. This CDR3 comprises 17 residues. The CDR3 nucleotides read TGTGCCAGCAGCCTCGCCGAGGGTTCGGTTCTGTCGGATGGCTACACCTTC. The encoded protein is CASSLAEGSVLSDGYTF.

The rearrangement uses TRBV7-9 and TRBJ2-2; D unresolved. V dropped 0 bases and J dropped 5 bases, with 7 bases sitting between them. The CDR3 is 14 residues long. Germline CDR1 and CDR2: SEHNR and FQNEAQ (reference sequence). The CDR3 DNA follows: TGTGCCAGCAGCTTAGCGCGCGTTACCGGGGAGCTGTTTTTT. It is translated as CASSLARVTGELFF. The whole variable domain, filled in from reference TRBV7-9 and TRBJ2-2, reads DTGVSQNPRHKITKRGQNVTFRCDPISEHNRLYWYRQTLGQGPEFLTYFQNEAQLEKSRLLSDRFSAERPKGSFSTLEIQRTEQGDSAMYLCASSLARVTGELFFGEGSRLTVL.

Only one count was recorded for this clone. The chain employs TRBV7-9 and TRBJ2-3, with 7 bases fitting TRBD1. The ends lost 5 bases at V and 2 bases at J; junction bases unmatched: 10. The length of the CDR3 is 16 residues. Germline lookup yields CDR1 SEHNR and CDR2 FQNEAQ (reference sequence). Written as DNA, the CDR3 is TGTGCCAGCAGCCTTCACAGGGGTAGAGACACAGATACGCAGTATTTT. Protein: CASSLHRGRDTDTQYF.

This chain uses TRBV5-1 with TRBJ2-6, with D possibly matching TRBD1 (6 bases). V lost 5 bases, J lost 0 bases, and 12 bases lay in between. Germline V gene data show CDR1 as SGHRS and CDR2 as YFSETQ. This CDR3 region has 16 residues. CDR3 sequence: CASSTGQNSGANVLTF. Written as DNA, the CDR3 is TGCGCCAGCAGTACCGGACAGAACTCTGGGGCCAACGTCCTGACTTTC.

The rearrangement uses TRBV30 and TRBJ1-2; 8 positions match TRBD1. CDR1 is GTSNPN, CDR2 SVGIG, per germline (reference sequence). This CDR3 has 16 residues. Trimming at V came to 0 bases and at J to 8 bases, leaving 14 bases not matched to a gene. The CDR3 here is CAWSVIRAGGSGGYTF. The DNA of the CDR3 is TGTGCCTGGAGTGTTATTCGGGCAGGGGGCTCTGGAGGCTACACCTTC.

V usage is TRBV7-6 and J usage is TRBJ1-5; 7 bases are a match to TRBD1. Germline CDR1 and CDR2: SGHVS and FNYEAQ. The V segment lost 5 bases and the J segment 5 bases; nucleotides outside the gene matches: 9. This CDR3 contains 15 residues. The CDR3 nucleotides read TGTGCCAGCAGCCGGAGACAGGGATGGGATCAGCCCCAGCATTTT. Its protein is CASSRRQGWDQPQHF. Full variable domain (outside the CDR3, taken from reference TRBV7-6 and TRBJ1-5): GAGVSQSPRYKVTKRGQDVALRCDPISGHVSLYWYRQALGQGPEFLTYFNYEAQQDKSGLPNDRFSAERPEGSISTLTIQRTEQRDSAMYRCASSRRQGWDQPQHFGDGTRLSIL.

The rearrangement links TRBV30 to TRBJ1-3; 8 nucleotides line up with TRBD1. V trimming: 0 bases; J trimming: 2 bases; junction bases outside the gene matches: 9. CDR1 is GTSNPN, CDR2 SVGIG, per germline (reference sequence). The CDR3 spans 17 residues. The CDR3, as DNA: TGTGCCTGGAGTGTACCTACACAGGGGGGTACTGGAAACACCATATATTTT. This codes for CAWSVPTQGGTGNTIYF.

The J gene is TRBJ2-1, the V gene TRBV29-1; no clear D. The CDR3 has 12 amino acids. V shed 2 bases and J shed 3 bases, with 5 bases lying between them. Germline CDR1 reads SQVTM; CDR2 reads ANQGSEA. The CDR3 sequence is CSVEHNYNEQFF. CDR3 sequence (DNA): TGCAGCGTTGAACACAACTACAATGAGCAGTTCTTC.

This clone was seen only once. V is TRBV2 and J is TRBJ1-1; D possibly corresponds to TRBD1 (5 bases). CDR1 SNHLY and CDR2 FYNNEI come from the germline V gene. The CDR3 extends over 12 amino acids. V dropped 8 bases and J dropped 11 bases, with 18 bases sitting between them. CDR3 loop: CASRREGLWAFF. The CDR3 DNA is TGTGCCAGCCGGCGGGAGGGGCTATGGGCTTTCTTT.